This is a list of T cell receptor beta chains from one sample in a study of metastatic and nonmetastatic thyroid tumors. From the PCR reads, TCRdb re-called clones with MiXCR. Of tens of thousands of clones listed, 14% to 15% are singletons. Sequencing was done on a sample of blood. These TCRs come from a female donor with papillary thyroid cancer or a benign thyroid nodule (not recorded which). Some clones in this sample may be carry-over from other donors' samples. CDR3s include the opening cysteine and the closing phenylalanine or tryptophan. Fields, in order: clone size, V gene, J gene, D gene, CDR3 DNA, CDR3 protein. A D gene is named only where the DNA matches it firmly. The size field is filled for only some rows; it gives once, few, many or a size class.

clone_size: medium-sized; v_call: TRBV10-3; j_call: TRBJ1-3; d_call: TRBD1; cdr3_nt: TGTGCCATCAGTGGGACAGGGGTTTCTGGGGGAAACACCATATATTTT; cdr3_aa: CAISGTGVSGGNTIYF
clone_size: many; v_call: TRBV11-2; j_call: TRBJ1-1; d_call: NA; cdr3_nt: TGTGCCAGTAGCCCCCCTACCCCCAAGAACACTGAAGCTTTCTTT; cdr3_aa: CASSPPTPKNTEAFF
clone_size: medium-sized; v_call: TRBV6-5; j_call: TRBJ2-7; d_call: NA; cdr3_nt: TGTGCCAGCAGTTACGTGGGCGAGCAGTACTTC; cdr3_aa: CASSYVGEQYF
clone_size: NA; v_call: TRBV20-1; j_call: TRBJ2-7; d_call: TRBD1; cdr3_nt: TGCAGTGCTCAGGGTATGACAGGGACCTACGAGCAGTACTTC; cdr3_aa: CSAQGMTGTYEQYF
clone_size: medium-sized; v_call: TRBV6-2/TRBV6-3; j_call: TRBJ1-2; d_call: TRBD1; cdr3_nt: TGTGCCAGCAGTTTCTCCGGGACAGGGAGTAATGGCTACACCTTC; cdr3_aa: CASSFSGTGSNGYTF
clone_size: large; v_call: TRBV4-1; j_call: TRBJ2-7; d_call: NA; cdr3_nt: TGCGCCAGCAGCCAAGAGCGGTTTGCCTACGAGCAGTACTTC; cdr3_aa: CASSQERFAYEQYF
clone_size: medium-sized; v_call: TRBV20-1; j_call: TRBJ2-7; d_call: TRBD2; cdr3_nt: TGCAGTGCTAACCTGGGGACGGGAGGGCCACTCGAGCAGTACTTC; cdr3_aa: CSANLGTGGPLEQYF
clone_size: medium-sized; v_call: TRBV28; j_call: TRBJ2-7; d_call: NA; cdr3_nt: TGTGCCAGCAGTTTAGACGAGATCGTAGGCGAGCAGTACTTC; cdr3_aa: CASSLDEIVGEQYF
clone_size: few; v_call: TRBV6-5; j_call: TRBJ2-7; d_call: TRBD1; cdr3_nt: TGTGCCAGCAGTTACCTGGGACAGGGGGACGAGCAGTACTTC; cdr3_aa: CASSYLGQGDEQYF
clone_size: many; v_call: TRBV28; j_call: TRBJ2-3; d_call: TRBD1; cdr3_nt: TGTGCCAGCAAGGCTGCGGACAGGGGATCAGATACGCAGTATTTT; cdr3_aa: CASKAADRGSDTQYF
clone_size: many; v_call: TRBV28; j_call: TRBJ1-1; d_call: NA; cdr3_nt: TGTGCCAGCAGTCCGATTCTGGGGAACACTGAAGCTTTCTTT; cdr3_aa: CASSPILGNTEAFF
clone_size: NA; v_call: TRBV11-2; j_call: TRBJ2-4; d_call: NA; cdr3_nt: TGTGCCAGCAGCTCCCGGGGAACAGGCATAGCCAAAAACATTCAGTACTTC; cdr3_aa: CASSSRGTGIAKNIQYF
clone_size: NA; v_call: TRBV4-2; j_call: TRBJ2-1; d_call: NA; cdr3_nt: TGTGCCAGCAGACAGGGCAAGGATTTTAGGTTCAGCTCCTACAATGAGCAGTTCTTC; cdr3_aa: CASRQGKDFRFSSYNEQFF
clone_size: many; v_call: TRBV9; j_call: TRBJ2-1; d_call: NA; cdr3_nt: TGTGCCAGCAGCGCCTCAGCTAGCCTCTCCTACAATGAGCAGTTCTTC; cdr3_aa: CASSASASLSYNEQFF
clone_size: many; v_call: TRBV18; j_call: TRBJ1-4; d_call: TRBD1; cdr3_nt: TGTGCCAGCTCAATAAACAGGGGGAATAATGAAAAACTGTTTTTT; cdr3_aa: CASSINRGNNEKLFF
clone_size: NA; v_call: TRBV9; j_call: TRBJ1-1; d_call: NA; cdr3_nt: TGTGCCAGCAGCTCCGGGGGCATGAACACTGAAGCTTTCTTT; cdr3_aa: CASSSGGMNTEAFF
clone_size: many; v_call: TRBV4-1; j_call: TRBJ2-7; d_call: TRBD1; cdr3_nt: TGCGCCAGCAGCCAAGTGTCCGGACAGGGGGCATCCTACGAGCAGTACTTC; cdr3_aa: CASSQVSGQGASYEQYF
clone_size: NA; v_call: TRBV28; j_call: TRBJ2-2; d_call: TRBD2; cdr3_nt: TGTGCCAGCAGTTTAAATGGGTGGGGGGGTAACACCGGGGAGCCGTTTTTT; cdr3_aa: CASSLNGWGGNTGEPFF
clone_size: few; v_call: TRBV19; j_call: TRBJ1-5; d_call: NA; cdr3_nt: TGTGCCAGTAGTTTCCCCCCGGATCAGCCCCAGCATTTT; cdr3_aa: CASSFPPDQPQHF
clone_size: few; v_call: TRBV7-2; j_call: TRBJ2-3; d_call: NA; cdr3_nt: TGTGCCAGCAAGGCTGGGAAAGATACGCAGTATTTT; cdr3_aa: CASKAGKDTQYF
clone_size: many; v_call: TRBV19; j_call: TRBJ2-7; d_call: TRBD1; cdr3_nt: TGTGCCAGTACTAAGACAGGGTCCTACGAGCAGTACTTC; cdr3_aa: CASTKTGSYEQYF
clone_size: many; v_call: TRBV6-1; j_call: TRBJ2-5; d_call: TRBD2; cdr3_nt: TGTGCCAGCAGTGGGGACTACATACAAGAGACCCAGTACTTC; cdr3_aa: CASSGDYIQETQYF
clone_size: many; v_call: TRBV19; j_call: TRBJ2-7; d_call: TRBD1; cdr3_nt: TGTGCCAGTAACCCGGGACAGGACTCCTACGAGCAGTACTTC; cdr3_aa: CASNPGQDSYEQYF
clone_size: many; v_call: TRBV7-2; j_call: TRBJ2-7; d_call: TRBD1; cdr3_nt: TGTGCCAGCAGCCGGGCGACAGACAGGGCTTACTCCTACGAGCAGTACTTC; cdr3_aa: CASSRATDRAYSYEQYF
clone_size: NA; v_call: TRBV20-1; j_call: TRBJ2-3; d_call: NA; cdr3_nt: TGCAGTGCTAGGGACTTGACGGGTAGCACAGATACACAGTATTTT; cdr3_aa: CSARDLTGSTDTQYF